The 19 T cell receptor beta chains in this list originate from one sample, sequenced in a study of OX40 agonist ivuxolimab in advanced cancers. The method was immunoSEQ multiplex PCR; TCRdb's version includes in-frame clones alone and lacks a portion of them. In the table there are tens of thousands of clones, 70% to 85% of which are singletons. Source: CD4+ or CD8+ T cells sorted from blood, taken in a trial of the OX40 agonist ivuxolimab. These receptors were obtained from an adult with an advanced solid tumor such as melanoma, head and neck, liver or kidney cancer.

The chain is built from TRBV23-1 and TRBJ2-7; D is undetermined. TRBV23-1 is an ORF for which the function is uncertain. Between the trimmed V and J ends, which lost 8 bases and 7 bases, there was a span of 21 bases. The CDR3 is 14 residues long. For the CDR3, the DNA is TGCGCCAGCCGCCGAACAGCTTCCTACGATGAGCAGTACTTC. It is translated as CASRRTASYDEQYF.

The V gene is TRBV7-9, the J gene TRBJ2-4; a possible D gene is TRBD2 (6 bases). Germline V gene sequence: CDR1 SEHNR, CDR2 FQNEAQ (reference sequence). The CDR3 loop spans 12 amino acids. The ends were cut back, 5 bases at V and 8 bases at J, with 10 bases in the middle. CDR3 coding DNA: TGTGCCAGCAGCCGTACGGGGGACATTCAGTACTTC. It translates to CASSRTGDIQYF.

This clone showed up just once. The rearrangement uses TRBV5-4 and TRBJ2-5, with 9 bases lining up with TRBD2. V was pared by 0 bases and J by 5 bases, with 8 bases of the junction left unmatched. The length of the CDR3 is 16 residues. Per the germline V gene, CDR1 is SGHNT and CDR2 is YYREEE (reference sequence). The CDR3 DNA reads TGTGCCAGCAGCTTGGAGGGCGGGAGGGCCTCTGAGACCCAGTACTTC. Encoded protein: CASSLEGGRASETQYF.

This rearrangement joins TRBV6-5 to TRBJ2-3; D is unclear. The V and J ends lost 9 bases and 1 base respectively, with 8 bases between them. The CDR3 covers 12 residues. The germline CDR1 and CDR2 sequences are MNHEY and SVGAGI. Here the CDR3 reads CASAPGTDTQYF. DNA for the CDR3: TGTGCCAGTGCCCCCGGCACAGATACGCAGTATTTT.

The J gene is TRBJ2-7, the V gene TRBV6-1; 14 bases are shared with TRBD2. The length of the CDR3 is 15 residues. The germline V gene has CDR1 MNHNS and CDR2 SASEGT. The V gene end was trimmed by 5 bases and the J gene end by 9 bases; junction bases not matched to a gene: 9. CDR3: CASSPPGLAGAVQYF. CDR3 sequence (DNA): TGTGCCAGCAGTCCCCCGGGACTAGCGGGAGCGGTGCAGTACTTC.

The chain links TRBV9 to TRBJ2-3; D is undetermined. The CDR3 runs 14 residues. Germline V gives CDR1 SGDLS, CDR2 YYNGEE. V lost 4 bases, J lost 1 base, and 10 bases lay in between. The CDR3 sequence: CASSLVAGTDTQYF. Written as DNA, the CDR3 is TGTGCCAGCAGCCTAGTAGCAGGCACAGATACGCAGTATTTT.

Notes on this clone: This specimen includes other DNA sequences encoding the same CDR3. The chain has TRBV28 and TRBJ2-2; D unclear. Germline V lookup: CDR1 MDHEN, CDR2 SYDVKM. This CDR3 spans 14 amino acids. With 3 bases removed from V and 1 base from J, the gap between germline ends came to 6 bases. The CDR3 DNA follows: TGTGCCAGCAGTTTGGGCGGGAACACCGGGGAGCTGTTTTTT. It translates to CASSLGGNTGELFF.

This clone was seen more than once but under ten times. This sequence joins TRBV11-2 and TRBJ2-1; TRBD2 might be the D (5 bases). From germline, CDR1 is SGHAT and CDR2 FQNNGV. This CDR3 contains 14 residues. V was shortened by 8 bases and J by 0 bases, with 11 bases between the two germline ends. The CDR3 region has the DNA TGTGCCAGCGGTTCTAGCAGCTCCTACAATGAGCAGTTCTTC. It encodes CASGSSSSYNEQFF. Full variable domain (remainder filled in from reference TRBV11-2 and TRBJ2-1): EAGVAQSPRYKIIEKRQSVAFWCNPISGHATLYWYQQILGQGPKLLIQFQNNGVVDDSQLPKDRFSAERLKGVDSTLKIQPAKLEDSAVYLCASGSSSSYNEQFFGPGTRLTVL.

This sequence joins TRBV18 and TRBJ1-5; D is ambiguous. The CDR3 is made up of 15 amino acids. The germline V gene encodes CDR1 KGHSH and CDR2 LQKENI. V was shortened by 3 bases and J by 0 bases, with 9 bases between the two germline ends. CDR3 nucleotides: TGTGCCAGCTCACCGTACGGGGATAGCAATCAGCCCCAGCATTTT. It yields the protein CASSPYGDSNQPQHF.

The chain joins TRBV6-5 to TRBJ1-5, with 8 bases matching TRBD1. Trimming removed 6 bases from V and 7 bases from J; junction bases left unmatched: 5. Germline V gene sequence: CDR1 MNHEY, CDR2 SVGAGI. The CDR3 consists of 13 residues. This CDR3 reads CASSRGQEQPQHF. The CDR3 DNA reads as TGTGCCAGCAGCCGGGGACAGGAACAGCCCCAGCATTTT.

This chain joins TRBV5-1 and TRBJ2-3; D gene unclear. The V end lost 6 bases, the J end lost 6 bases, and 17 bases lay between the germline ends. The length of the CDR3 is 14 residues. Germline-derived CDR1 and CDR2 are SGHRS and YFSETQ. The DNA of the CDR3 is TGCGCCAGCACCCAACGGACGAACGCGGATACGCAGTATTTT. Protein sequence: CASTQRTNADTQYF. Looking up the rest from reference TRBV5-1 and TRBJ2-3 gives the full variable domain: KAGVTQTPRYLIKTRGQQVTLSCSPISGHRSVSWYQQTPGQGLQFLFEYFSETQRNKGNFPGRFSGRQFSNSRSEMNVSTLELGDSALYLCASTQRTNADTQYFGPGTRLTVL.

This chain connects TRBV6-6 to TRBJ2-7; 8 positions match TRBD1. Germline values: CDR1 MNHNY, CDR2 SVGAGI (reference sequence). There are 15 residues in the CDR3. V gave up 6 bases and J gave up 3 bases; unmatched junction bases: 10. CDR3: CASSRDRTRLYEQYF. As DNA, the CDR3 is TGTGCCAGCAGCCGGGACAGGACAAGGCTCTACGAGCAGTACTTC.

V usage is TRBV7-9 and J usage is TRBJ1-2; D remains ambiguous. This CDR3 has 14 amino acids. Trimming removed 0 bases at V and 5 bases at J, with 10 bases between. The germline V gene has CDR1 SEHNR and CDR2 FQNEAQ (reference sequence). The CDR3 sequence: CASSLALSTYGYTF. The CDR3 DNA is TGTGCCAGCAGCTTAGCGCTTTCCACTTATGGCTACACCTTC.

Here the CDR3 DNA reads TGTGCCAGCAGTCAGGGGGTCGGAGGGCGGGCGGCTTTCTTT. Translation: CASSQGVGGRAAFF. The chain joins TRBV7-9 to TRBJ1-1, with 7 positions matching TRBD1. The length of the CDR3 is 14 residues. The germline V gene has CDR1 SEHNR and CDR2 FQNEAQ (reference sequence). After removal of 6 bases from V and 11 bases from J, the junction contained 15 bases not matched to a gene.

The chain recombines TRBV6-5 with TRBJ2-1; no reliable D call. Between the trimmed V and J ends, which lost 2 bases and 6 bases, there was a span of 8 bases. CDR3 length equals 13 residues. Germline V gene lookup returns CDR1 MNHEY and CDR2 SVGAGI. CDR3 protein: CASSYLRANEQFF. In nucleotides, the CDR3 is TGTGCCAGCAGTTACCTCAGAGCCAATGAGCAGTTCTTC.

The gene calls are TRBV7-2 and TRBJ1-2; the match to TRBD1 covers 8 bases. J lost 4 bases, V lost 5 bases, and 6 bases had no gene match. This CDR3 has 14 amino acids. Germline V gives CDR1 SGHTA, CDR2 FQGNSA. The CDR3 reads CASSAGGSVYGYTF. The CDR3 nucleotides read TGTGCCAGCAGCGCAGGGGGCTCGGTCTATGGCTACACCTTC.

The genes are TRBV5-5 and TRBJ1-1; unclear D gene. The CDR3 runs to 15 residues. The germline CDR1 and CDR2 sequences are SGHKS and YYEKEE (reference sequence). V lost 2 bases, J lost 1 base, and 12 bases lay in between. DNA of the CDR3: TGTGCCAGCAGCTTCCGAGACCCTAGGAACACTGAAGCTTTCTTT. Translating it yields CASSFRDPRNTEAFF. Based on the CDR3 plus reference TRBV5-5 and TRBJ1-1, the full variable domain is DAGVTQSPTHLIKTRGQQVTLRCSPISGHKSVSWYQQVLGQGPQFIFQYYEKEERGRGNFPDRFSARQFPNYSSELNVNALLLGDSALYLCASSFRDPRNTEAFFGQGTRLTVV.

The V and J genes are TRBV18 and TRBJ1-4, with 9 bases fitting TRBD1. V lost 6 bases, J lost 14 bases, and 7 bases stayed unmatched. The CDR3 has 12 residues. The germline gives CDR1 KGHSH, CDR2 LQKENI. CDR3: CASSTGTGILFF. The CDR3 coding sequence is TGTGCCAGCTCTACCGGGACAGGGATTCTGTTTTTT.

The chain is built from TRBV5-1 and TRBJ2-7, with 8 bases identical to TRBD1. With 4 bases clipped from V and 2 bases from J, the junction kept 11 bases outside the gene matches. Germline values: CDR1 SGHRS, CDR2 YFSETQ. The CDR3 contains 16 residues. The CDR3 loop reads CASSLRPGGSAYEQYF. Written as DNA, the CDR3 is TGCGCCAGCAGCCTGCGGCCAGGGGGCTCAGCCTACGAGCAGTACTTC.